The present TCR beta chain was sequenced within a study of T cell responses to AZD1222 COVID-19 vaccine. Study-wide points: Donors in the cohort were predominantly white British and more often female, and clonal diversity was possibly underestimated. The study found Spike-specific TCR breadth and depth rose after two AZD1222 doses.

Germline V gene lookup returns CDR1 SGHTA and CDR2 FQGNSA. The CDR3 runs to 15 residues. The V and J ends lost 1 base and 6 bases, in that order; junction bases with no gene match: 6. As to this clone: Its matching antigen is unknown.

Using immunoSEQ multiplex PCR, the repertoire was profiled, and TCRdb retains in-frame clones only, with some absent. The sample carries around 84,000 clones, about 91% recorded once. The origin of this receptor is an adult in good health. The input for sequencing was peripheral blood, taken on day 0 of MenACWY control vaccination. This rearrangement joins TRBV7-2 to TRBJ1-5, with 7 positions matching TRBD1. The CDR3 sequence is CASSLEGTASQPQHF. The CDR3 nucleotides are TGTGCCAGCAGCTTAGAGGGGACAGCTAGTCAGCCCCAGCATTTT. Full variable domain (outside the CDR3, taken from reference TRBV7-2 and TRBJ1-5): GAGVSQSPSNKVTEKGKDVELRCDPISGHTALYWYRQSLGQGLEFLIYFQGNSAPDKSGLPSDRFSAERTGGSVSTLTIQRTQQEDSAVYLCASSLEGTASQPQHFGDGTRLSIL.